This T cell receptor (beta chain) was recorded in a study of T cell repertoires in breast cancer (dated by TCRdb to between 2015 and 2016). Notes on the research overall: Tumors, lymph nodes and peripheral blood lymphocytes from breast cancer patients were profiled in the study, along with peripheral blood from healthy control donors. Tumors and tumor-involved lymph nodes were minced, digested with Liberase and DNase, and then passed through 70-um and 40-um filters. Controls included nine healthy donors of an age range similar to the patients. Blood samples were separated by Ficoll, whereas tumor-free lymph nodes were processed without any enzymatic digestion. On average, sequencing produced roughly 540,000 sequences per sample, which came to 9 to 10 reads per input cell. Most of the 20 to 25 patient tumors analyzed for shared TCRs were ER+/PR+. Given the low mutational burden of breast cancer and the rarity of common mutations in breast cancer, it was reasoned that TCRs shared between breast cancer patients would target shared antigens.

In regard to this clonotype: What antigen it recognizes has not been identified. Just one base apart from a much larger clone, this may be a read error.

To analyze paired alpha-beta TCRs of CD8+ T cells, the study used an expanded emulsion RT-PCR method with primers covering all TCR V genes. Before emulsion RT-PCR, CD8+ T cells were isolated using a CD8 positive selection kit and then incubated overnight in roughly 9.3 IU/mL IL-2. Summary of the overall study and its limitations: Over 15 TCR pairs were shared across seven or more patient tumors and were rarely found in control blood, which suggests possible tumor specificity. Sentinel lymph nodes involved by tumor shared about fourfold more TCRs with matched tumor repertoires than tumor-free nodes did (approximately 8% versus 2%). TRBV7 predominated among the shared TCRs, which could possibly reflect tumor recognition or a mispriming bias from eight TRBV7 primers. Shared TCRs were encoded by various nucleotide sequences, which suggests selection and expansion based on antigen. Discarding singleton TCRs and sampling only part of each tumor may have missed genuine antitumor clones. Because transcript abundance and primer differences skewed clone recovery, emulsion RT-PCR was regarded as qualitative rather than quantitative.

The library came from emulsion pairing. Unpaired genes were suppressed by a second nested PCR containing blocking oligos, after which a third nested PCR added Illumina adaptors and barcodes. Each emulsion RT-PCR master mix contained roughly 4,500-250,000 T cells, with C-region, Stepout and V-region primers. The Micellula Emulsion and Purification Kit was used to make the emulsions, and Qiagen OneStep RT-PCR reagents were used for RT-PCR. Pooled libraries were sequenced with paired-end 2 x 250 reads on an Illumina MiSeq. In the authors' own workflow: In Galaxy, read pairs were joined and then clipped at the engineered overlap into separate alpha and beta files, and any unclipped reads were discarded. To assign alpha-beta pairs, the researchers used CompleteTCR, a MiTCR-based pipeline that relies on an R script to link chains sharing read cluster identifiers. TCR sequences seen only once, which were about 1-3%, were removed as potential sequencing errors. TCRdb redid the processing of the public reads, applying fastp at Q25 and MiXCR, and retained in-frame beta chains. Rows are combined by CDR3 protein, so each entry shows the most common genes and DNA. TCRdb's processing, not the study's, gives the V and J calls here. The sample table records roughly 40,000 distinct CDR3 sequences; 45% of these occur just once. The ten top clones hold around three fifths of the sample.

Relative to germline, V is 3 bases shorter and J is 10 bases shorter, with 16 bases between their ends. According to the germline V gene, CDR1 reads MNHNS and CDR2 reads SASEGT. The CDR3 numbers 15 residues from cysteine through phenylalanine. Just the 45-base CDR3 DNA is kept, in frame starting at base 1. This sequence was found in a pool of human donors with breast cancer or a healthy control (not recorded which). The source material was CD8+ T cells. The sequence is built from TRBV6-1 and TRBJ1-6; the D gene lacks a confident call. CDR3 region: CASSEDRGTVSPLHF. Read as DNA, the sequence is TGTGCCAGCAGTGAGGATCGGGGTACAGTCTCACCCCTCCACTTT.